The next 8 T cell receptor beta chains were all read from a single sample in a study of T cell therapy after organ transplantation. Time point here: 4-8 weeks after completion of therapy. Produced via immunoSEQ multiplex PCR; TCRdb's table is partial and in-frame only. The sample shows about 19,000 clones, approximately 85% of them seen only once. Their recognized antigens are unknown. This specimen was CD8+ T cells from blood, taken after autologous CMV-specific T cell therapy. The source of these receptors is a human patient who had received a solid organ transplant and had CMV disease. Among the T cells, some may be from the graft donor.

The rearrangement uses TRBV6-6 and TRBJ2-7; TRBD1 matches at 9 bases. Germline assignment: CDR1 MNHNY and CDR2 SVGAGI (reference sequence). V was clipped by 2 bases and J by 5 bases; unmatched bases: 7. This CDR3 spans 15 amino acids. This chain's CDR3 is CASSYTGQGLDEQYF. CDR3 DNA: TGTGCCAGCAGTTACACAGGACAGGGGCTCGACGAGCAGTACTTC.

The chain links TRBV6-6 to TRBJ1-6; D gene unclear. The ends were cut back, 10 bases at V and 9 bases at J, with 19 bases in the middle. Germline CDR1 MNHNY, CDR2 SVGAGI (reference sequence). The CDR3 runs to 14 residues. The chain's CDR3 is CATNELGIVSPLHF. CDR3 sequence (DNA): TGTGCCACCAATGAGCTCGGAATTGTTTCACCCCTCCACTTT.

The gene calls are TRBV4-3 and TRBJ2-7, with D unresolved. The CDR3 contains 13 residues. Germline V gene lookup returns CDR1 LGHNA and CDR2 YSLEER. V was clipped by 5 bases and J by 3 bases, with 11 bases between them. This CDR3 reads CASSLALNYEQYF. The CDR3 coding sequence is TGCGCCAGCAGCTTAGCCTTGAACTACGAGCAGTACTTC.

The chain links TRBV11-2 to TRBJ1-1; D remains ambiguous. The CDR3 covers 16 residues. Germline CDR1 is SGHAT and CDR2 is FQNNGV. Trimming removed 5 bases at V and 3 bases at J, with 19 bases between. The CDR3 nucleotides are TGTGCCAGCAGCGGCCCAGCCGACCGTCCGGACACTGAAGCTTTCTTT. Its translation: CASSGPADRPDTEAFF.

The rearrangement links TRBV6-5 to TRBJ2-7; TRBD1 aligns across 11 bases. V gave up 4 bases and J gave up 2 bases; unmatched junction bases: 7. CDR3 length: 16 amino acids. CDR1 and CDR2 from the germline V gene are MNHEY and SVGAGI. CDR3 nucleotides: TGTGCCAGCAGTTCCCTGGGACAGGGGGGACCCTACGAGCAGTACTTC. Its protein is CASSSLGQGGPYEQYF.

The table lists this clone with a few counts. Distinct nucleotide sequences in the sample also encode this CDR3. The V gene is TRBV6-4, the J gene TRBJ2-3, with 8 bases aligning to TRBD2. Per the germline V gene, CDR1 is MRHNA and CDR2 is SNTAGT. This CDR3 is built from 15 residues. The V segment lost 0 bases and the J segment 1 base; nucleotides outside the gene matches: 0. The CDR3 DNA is TGTGCCAGCAGTGACTCTAGCGGGGGCACAGATACGCAGTATTTT. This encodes CASSDSSGGTDTQYF.

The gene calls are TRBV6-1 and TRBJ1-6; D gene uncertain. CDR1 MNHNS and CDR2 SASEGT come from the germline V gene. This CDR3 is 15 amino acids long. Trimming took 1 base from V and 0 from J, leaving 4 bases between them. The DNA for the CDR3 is TGTGCCAGCAGTGAAGAGAGCTCCTATAATTCACCCCTCCACTTT. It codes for CASSEESSYNSPLHF.

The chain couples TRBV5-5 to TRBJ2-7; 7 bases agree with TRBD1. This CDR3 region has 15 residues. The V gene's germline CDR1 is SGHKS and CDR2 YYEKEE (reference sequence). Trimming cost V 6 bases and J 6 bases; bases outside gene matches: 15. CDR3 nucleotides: TGTGCCAGCAACCCACCGACAGGGACCTTGGGCGAGCAGTACTTC. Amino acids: CASNPPTGTLGEQYF. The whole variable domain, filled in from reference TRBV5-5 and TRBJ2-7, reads DAGVTQSPTHLIKTRGQQVTLRCSPISGHKSVSWYQQVLGQGPQFIFQYYEKEERGRGNFPDRFSARQFPNYSSELNVNALLLGDSALYLCASNPPTGTLGEQYFGPGTRLTVT.